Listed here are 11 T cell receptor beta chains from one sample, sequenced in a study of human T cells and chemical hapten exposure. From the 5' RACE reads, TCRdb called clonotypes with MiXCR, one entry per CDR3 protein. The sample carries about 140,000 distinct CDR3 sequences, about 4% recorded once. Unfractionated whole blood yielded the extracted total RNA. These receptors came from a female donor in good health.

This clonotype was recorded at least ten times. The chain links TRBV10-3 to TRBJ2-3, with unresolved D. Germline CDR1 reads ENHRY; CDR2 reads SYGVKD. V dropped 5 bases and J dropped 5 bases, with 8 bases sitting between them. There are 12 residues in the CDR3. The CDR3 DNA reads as TGTGCCATCAGTAGCGCGGTAGATACGCAGTATTTT. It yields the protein CAISSAVDTQYF.

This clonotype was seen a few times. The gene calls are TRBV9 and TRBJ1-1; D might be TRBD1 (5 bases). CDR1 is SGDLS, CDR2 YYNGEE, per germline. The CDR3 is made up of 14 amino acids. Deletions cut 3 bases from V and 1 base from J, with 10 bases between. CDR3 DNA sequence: TGTGCCAGCAGCGCCGCCCAGGGGAACACTGAAGCTTTCTTT. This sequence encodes CASSAAQGNTEAFF.

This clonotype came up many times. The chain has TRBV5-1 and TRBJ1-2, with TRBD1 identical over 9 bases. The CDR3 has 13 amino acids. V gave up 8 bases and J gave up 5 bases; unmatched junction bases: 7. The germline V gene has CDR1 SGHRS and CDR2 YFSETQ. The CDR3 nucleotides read TGCGCCAGTGGCCGGGACAGGGAGTATGGCTACACCTTC. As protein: CASGRDREYGYTF.

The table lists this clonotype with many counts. CDR3 in DNA: TGCAGTGTCCTGACAGGGACCTCTATAATGCAGTACTTC. The encoded protein is CSVLTGTSIMQYF. The gene calls are TRBV20-1 and TRBJ2-7; 7 bases align to TRBD1. V shed 7 bases, J shed 9 bases, and the junction held 15 bases outside the gene matches. The germline CDR1 and CDR2 sequences are DFQATT and SNEGSKA (reference sequence). This CDR3 is 13 amino acids long.

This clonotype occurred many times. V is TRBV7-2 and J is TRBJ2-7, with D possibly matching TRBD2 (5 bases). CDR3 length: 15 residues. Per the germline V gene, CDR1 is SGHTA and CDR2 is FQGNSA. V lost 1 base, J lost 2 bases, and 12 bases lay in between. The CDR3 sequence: CASSLVPSSTYEQYF. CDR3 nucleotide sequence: TGTGCCAGCAGCTTAGTGCCTAGCTCGACCTACGAGCAGTACTTC. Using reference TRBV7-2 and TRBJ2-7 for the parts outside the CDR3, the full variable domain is GAGVSQSPSNKVTEKGKDVELRCDPISGHTALYWYRQSLGQGLEFLIYFQGNSAPDKSGLPSDRFSAERTGGSVSTLTIQRTQQEDSAVYLCASSLVPSSTYEQYFGPGTRLTVT.

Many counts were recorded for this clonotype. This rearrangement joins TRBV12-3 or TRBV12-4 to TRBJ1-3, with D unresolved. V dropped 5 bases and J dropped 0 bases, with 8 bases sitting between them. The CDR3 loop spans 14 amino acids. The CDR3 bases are TGTGCCAGCAGTGAGGGTAGCTCTGGAAACACCATATATTTT. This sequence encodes CASSEGSSGNTIYF.

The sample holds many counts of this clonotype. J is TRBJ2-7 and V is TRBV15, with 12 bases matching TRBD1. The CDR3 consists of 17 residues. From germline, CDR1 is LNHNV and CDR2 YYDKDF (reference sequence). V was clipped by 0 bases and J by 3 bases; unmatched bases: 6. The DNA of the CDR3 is TGTGCCACCAGCAGAGATCAGGGGGACAGGGGGCTCTACGAGCAGTACTTC. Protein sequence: CATSRDQGDRGLYEQYF.

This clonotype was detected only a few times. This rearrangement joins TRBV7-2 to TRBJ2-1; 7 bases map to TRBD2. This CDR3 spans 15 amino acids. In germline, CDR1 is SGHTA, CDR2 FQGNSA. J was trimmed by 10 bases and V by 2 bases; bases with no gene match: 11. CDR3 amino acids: CASSLSRGEYGEQFF. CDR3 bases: TGTGCCAGCAGCTTAAGCCGGGGGGAATACGGGGAGCAGTTCTTC.

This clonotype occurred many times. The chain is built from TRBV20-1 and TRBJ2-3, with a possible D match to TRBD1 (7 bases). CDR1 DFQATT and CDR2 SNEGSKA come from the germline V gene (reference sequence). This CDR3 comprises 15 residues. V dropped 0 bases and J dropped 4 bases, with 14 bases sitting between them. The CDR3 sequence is CSARDLRGVPDTQYF. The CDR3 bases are TGCAGTGCTAGAGATCTCAGGGGGGTCCCAGATACGCAGTATTTT.

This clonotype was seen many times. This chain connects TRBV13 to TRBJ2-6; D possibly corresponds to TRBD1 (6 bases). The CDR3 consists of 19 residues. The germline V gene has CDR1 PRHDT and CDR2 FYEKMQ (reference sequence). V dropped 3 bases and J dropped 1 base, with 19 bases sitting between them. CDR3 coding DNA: TGTGCCAGCAGCTTCGCCCTTACAGGGTCGGTATCTGGGGCCAACGTCCTGACTTTC. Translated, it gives CASSFALTGSVSGANVLTF.

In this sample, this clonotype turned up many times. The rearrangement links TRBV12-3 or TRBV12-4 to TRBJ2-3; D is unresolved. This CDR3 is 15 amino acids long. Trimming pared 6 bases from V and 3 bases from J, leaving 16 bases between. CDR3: CASRSSRFGTDTQYF. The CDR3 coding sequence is TGTGCCAGCAGGAGTAGCCGGTTTGGGACAGATACGCAGTATTTT.